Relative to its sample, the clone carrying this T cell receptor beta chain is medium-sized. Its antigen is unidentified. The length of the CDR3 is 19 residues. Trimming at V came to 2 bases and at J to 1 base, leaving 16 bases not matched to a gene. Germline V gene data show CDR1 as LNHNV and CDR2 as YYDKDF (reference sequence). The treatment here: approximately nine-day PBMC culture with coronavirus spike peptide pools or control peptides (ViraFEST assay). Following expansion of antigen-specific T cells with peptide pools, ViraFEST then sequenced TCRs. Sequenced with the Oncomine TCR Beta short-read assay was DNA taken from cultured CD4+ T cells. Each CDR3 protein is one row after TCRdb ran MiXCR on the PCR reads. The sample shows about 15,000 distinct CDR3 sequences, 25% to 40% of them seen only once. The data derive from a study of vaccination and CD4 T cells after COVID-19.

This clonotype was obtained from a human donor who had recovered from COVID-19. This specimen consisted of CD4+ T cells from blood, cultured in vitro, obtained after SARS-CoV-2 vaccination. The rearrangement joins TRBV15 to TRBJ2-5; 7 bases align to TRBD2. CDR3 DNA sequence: TGTGCCACCAGCAGATTGGGGTTATTGGGGAGGGTCTCCCAAGAGACCCAGTACTTC. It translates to CATSRLGLLGRVSQETQYF.